A single sample is the source of the 29 T cell receptor beta chains below, sequenced in a study of patients and donors after allogeneic stem cell transplantation. TCRdb recomputed calls from the RT-PCR reads with MiXCR, one row per CDR3 protein. This sample has fewer than 200,000 distinct CDR3 sequences, with 30% found just once. Input material: blood, either unsorted or a sorted T cell fraction (not recorded which). The receptors shown here come from a human donor who was either an allogeneic HSCT recipient or a stem cell or donor lymphocyte infusion donor (not recorded which). It is not recorded whose cells these are; they may come from a transplant donor.

The V gene is TRBV4-3, the J gene TRBJ2-1, with 14 positions matching TRBD2. J was trimmed by 8 bases and V by 3 bases; bases with no gene match: 12. Germline V gene lookup returns CDR1 LGHNA and CDR2 YSLEER. This CDR3 is built from 18 residues. CDR3 sequence reads: CASSQLSPGLAGEYEQFF. The DNA for the CDR3 is TGCGCCAGCAGCCAGCTCTCGCCGGGACTAGCGGGAGAATATGAGCAGTTCTTC.

This clonotype was seen only a few times. The V and J genes are TRBV9 and TRBJ1-2, with a weak D call TRBD1 (5 bases). V lost 1 base and J 8 bases, leaving 15 bases between the germline ends. The CDR3 length is 14 residues. Germline assignment: CDR1 SGDLS and CDR2 YYNGEE. CDR3 loop: CASSVFTGGGGYTF. In nucleotides, the CDR3 is TGTGCCAGCAGCGTATTTACCGGGGGAGGCGGCTACACCTTC.

This clonotype was found a few times. The V and J genes are TRBV15 and TRBJ2-5; D gene unclear. Germline lookup yields CDR1 LNHNV and CDR2 YYDKDF (reference sequence). V dropped 0 bases and J dropped 4 bases, with 12 bases sitting between them. The CDR3 is 15 amino acids. The CDR3 protein is CATSRDRAGIETQYF. The CDR3 region has the DNA TGTGCCACCAGCAGAGATCGAGCAGGCATAGAGACCCAGTACTTC.

The rearrangement links TRBV6-6 to TRBJ1-1, with D uncertain. V gave up 8 bases and J gave up 1 base, with 14 bases separating them. Germline lookup yields CDR1 MNHNY and CDR2 SVGAGI (reference sequence). The CDR3 consists of 14 residues. The CDR3 sequence is CASGPGLGNTEAFF. CDR3 DNA: TGTGCCAGCGGTCCGGGGTTAGGGAACACTGAAGCTTTCTTT.

This clonotype was seen more than once but under ten times. This chain links TRBV5-5 with TRBJ2-1, with TRBD1 matching over 7 bases. Trimming at V came to 0 bases and at J to 6 bases, leaving 6 bases not matched to a gene. CDR1 and CDR2 from the germline V gene are SGHKS and YYEKEE (reference sequence). CDR3 size: 15 residues. CDR3 DNA sequence: TGTGCCAGCAGCTTGGGGGACAGTTACTCCAATGAGCAGTTCTTC. It yields the protein CASSLGDSYSNEQFF.

The chain uses TRBV15 and TRBJ2-5; TRBD2 might be the D (6 bases). The CDR3 has 14 amino acids. The germline CDR1 and CDR2 sequences are LNHNV and YYDKDF (reference sequence). Deletions cut 6 bases from V and 7 bases from J, with 18 bases between. Here the CDR3 reads CATRTSGTAGTQYF. The CDR3 coding sequence is TGTGCCACCAGGACCTCTGGGACTGCAGGGACCCAGTACTTC.

This clonotype was found once. The CDR3 region has the DNA TGTGCCAGCAGCTTAGCGCCTGGTTTCACAGATACGCAGTATTTT. Protein sequence: CASSLAPGFTDTQYF. The chain has TRBV7-2 and TRBJ2-3; D unclear. Trimming removed 0 bases at V and 2 bases at J, with 9 bases between. The germline V gene encodes CDR1 SGHTA and CDR2 FQGNSA. This CDR3 is built from 15 residues.

The chain is built from TRBV7-6 and TRBJ1-2; TRBD1 agrees at 8 bases. This CDR3 is built from 17 residues. V was pared by 5 bases and J by 0 bases, with 11 bases of the junction left unmatched. The germline V gene encodes CDR1 SGHVS and CDR2 FNYEAQ. CDR3 coding DNA: TGTGCCAGCAGCCCCGGGTCGGCGGGACAGGCTAACTATGGCTACACCTTC. Residues: CASSPGSAGQANYGYTF.

The chain employs TRBV5-1 and TRBJ2-7; 8 bases agree with TRBD2. CDR3 size: 14 residues. From germline, CDR1 is SGHRS and CDR2 YFSETQ. The V and J ends lost 4 bases and 7 bases, in that order; junction bases with no gene match: 10. The CDR3 DNA is TGCGCCAGCAGCATAGCGGGGCTGCGGGAAGAGCAGTACTTC. It encodes CASSIAGLREEQYF. Full variable domain (missing parts from reference TRBV5-1 and TRBJ2-7): KAGVTQTPRYLIKTRGQQVTLSCSPISGHRSVSWYQQTPGQGLQFLFEYFSETQRNKGNFPGRFSGRQFSNSRSEMNVSTLELGDSALYLCASSIAGLREEQYFGPGTRLTVT.

Comments on this clonotype: The junction and the germline gene differ at one end; a read error may be behind it. The CDR3 DNA reads as TGTGCCACCAGTGATCCGGGACAGGGCTCCCACGAGCAGTACTTC. Translated, it gives CATSDPGQGSHEQYF. J is TRBJ2-7 and V is TRBV24-1; 9 bases align to TRBD1. In germline, CDR1 is KGHDR, CDR2 SFDVKD. The length of the CDR3 is 15 residues.

This clonotype was seen a few times. The chain links TRBV5-1 to TRBJ1-2, with D perhaps matching TRBD1 (6 bases). Germline CDR1 SGHRS, CDR2 YFSETQ. The CDR3 runs 15 residues. The germline V and J ends were trimmed by 4 bases and 4 bases, with 17 bases remaining between them. DNA of the CDR3: TGCGCCAGCAGCCCGAGAAGACAGGACGCCTATGGCTACACCTTC. Encoded protein: CASSPRRQDAYGYTF.

This clonotype was found a few times. The genes are TRBV19 and TRBJ2-7; 11 nucleotides match TRBD2. Germline V CDR1 and CDR2: LNHDA, SQIVND (reference sequence). The CDR3 length is 16 residues. With V trimmed by 3 bases and J by 3 bases, 7 bases remained unmatched. The CDR3 reads CASSIYSGRAIYEQYF. The CDR3, as DNA: TGTGCCAGTAGTATTTATAGCGGGAGGGCCATCTACGAGCAGTACTTC.

V usage is TRBV6-2 or TRBV6-3 and J usage is TRBJ2-3; the match to TRBD2 covers 13 bases. The germline V gene encodes CDR1 MNHEY and CDR2 SVGEGT. The CDR3 covers 20 residues. The trim removed 2 bases at V and 2 bases at J, leaving 13 bases unmatched. The CDR3 DNA follows: TGTGCCAGCAGTTACCCGAGGACTAGCGGGAGCGCCAGACTCACAGATACGCAGTATTTT. Its translation is CASSYPRTSGSARLTDTQYF.

There are many counts of this clonotype. This chain uses TRBV5-6 with TRBJ1-5; D is undetermined. Germline V gene lookup returns CDR1 SGHDT and CDR2 YYEEEE. This CDR3 is built from 15 residues. Trimming removed 3 bases from V and 0 bases from J, with 10 bases in between. CDR3 nucleotides: TGTGCCAGCAGCTCCAGTGACTATAGCAATCAGCCCCAGCATTTT. Residues: CASSSSDYSNQPQHF.

The V gene is TRBV12-3 or TRBV12-4, the J gene TRBJ2-7, with D possibly TRBD2 on 6 matching bases. CDR3 length: 14 residues. V was cut by 4 bases and J by 1 base, with 11 bases left in between. The CDR3 DNA is TGTGCCAGCAGTTGGGTGGAGGGGTCCTACGAGCAGTACTTC. It yields the protein CASSWVEGSYEQYF.

This clonotype was detected only a few times. J is TRBJ2-7 and V is TRBV4-3; 9 bases fit TRBD1. Germline CDR1 is LGHNA and CDR2 is YSLEER. The CDR3 is 15 residues long. Trimming at V came to 4 bases and at J to 4 bases, leaving 8 bases not matched to a gene. CDR3 sequence (DNA): TGCGCCAGCAGCCTGGGACAGGGAGGAGTGTACGAGCAGTACTTC. Translation gives CASSLGQGGVYEQYF.

This clonotype was counted between two and nine times. The chain employs TRBV29-1 and TRBJ2-6; no definite D call. Germline V gene sequence: CDR1 SQVTM, CDR2 ANQGSEA. The CDR3 runs 14 residues. V was cut by 4 bases and J by 0 bases, with 7 bases left in between. In DNA form, the CDR3 reads TGCAGCGTTGCGGGTTTCTCTGGGGCCAACGTCCTGACTTTC. Translation: CSVAGFSGANVLTF.

In its sample, this clonotype was seen many times. The chain uses TRBV12-3 or TRBV12-4 and TRBJ1-5; TRBD1 is a possible D gene (6 bases). The CDR3 contains 13 residues. V lost 5 bases and J 7 bases, leaving 12 bases between the germline ends. The CDR3 nucleotides are TGTGCCAGCAGTAAACAGGGACGACAGCCCCAGCATTTT. Encoded protein: CASSKQGRQPQHF.

This chain joins TRBV15 and TRBJ2-7, with 7 nucleotides matching TRBD1. The CDR3 loop spans 14 amino acids. Per germline, CDR1 LNHNV and CDR2 YYDKDF (reference sequence). Germline trimming cut 2 bases from V and 2 bases from J; bases unmatched to any gene: 3. The CDR3 coding sequence is TGTGCCACCAGCAGAAGGACAGGAACCTACGAGCAGTACTTC. Translated: CATSRRTGTYEQYF.

The gene calls are TRBV7-2 and TRBJ2-2; unclear D gene. Trimming took off 5 bases at V and 2 bases at J, with 9 bases between the two ends. The CDR3 is 14 amino acids. Germline values: CDR1 SGHTA, CDR2 FQGNSA. This CDR3 reads CASSPPLNTGELFF. CDR3 nucleotide sequence: TGTGCCAGCAGCCCACCTCTTAACACCGGGGAGCTGTTTTTT.

In this sample, this clonotype turned up once. The rearrangement uses TRBV20-1 and TRBJ2-1; TRBD2 might be the D (6 bases). This CDR3 is 12 amino acids long. V lost 5 bases, J lost 6 bases, and 11 bases lay in between. The germline gives CDR1 DFQATT, CDR2 SNEGSKA (reference sequence). The CDR3 protein is CSASSVGNEQFF. The CDR3 DNA follows: TGCAGTGCTTCTAGCGTGGGCAATGAGCAGTTCTTC.

The rearrangement joins TRBV7-8 to TRBJ2-3; a possible D gene is TRBD2 (6 bases). Germline V gene lookup returns CDR1 SGHVS and CDR2 FQNEAQ. Trimming pared 5 bases from V and 0 bases from J, leaving 24 bases between. This CDR3 is built from 19 residues. The CDR3, as DNA: TGTGCCAGCAGCCCAAGGGAGGTCGGCGGGGTTGCTAGCACAGATACGCAGTATTTT. Its protein is CASSPREVGGVASTDTQYF.

The CDR3 DNA follows: TGCAGCGTTGAGCGGGAGACTCCCTACGAGCAGTACTTC. Its translation: CSVERETPYEQYF. The chain links TRBV29-1 to TRBJ2-7; 7 bases agree with TRBD2. Germline V gene data show CDR1 as SQVTM and CDR2 as ANQGSEA. The CDR3 is 13 amino acids. V was pared by 3 bases and J by 2 bases, with 4 bases of the junction left unmatched.

The chain carries TRBV6-6 and TRBJ1-1; D remains ambiguous. V lost 7 bases and J 4 bases, leaving 7 bases between the germline ends. The germline gives CDR1 MNHNY, CDR2 SVGAGI (reference sequence). There are 11 residues in the CDR3. DNA of the CDR3: TGTGCCAGCACAGGAGGCACTGAAGCTTTCTTT. Translation: CASTGGTEAFF.

This clonotype was observed a few times. In nucleotides, the CDR3 is TGCGCCAGCAGCTTGGCGGTGTCCACCGGGGAGCTGTTTTTT. It is translated as CASSLAVSTGELFF. The chain carries TRBV5-1 and TRBJ2-2, with D hard to call. Deletions cut 0 bases from V and 4 bases from J, with 7 bases between. The germline V gene has CDR1 SGHRS and CDR2 YFSETQ. The CDR3 spans 14 residues. Full variable domain (remainder filled in from reference TRBV5-1 and TRBJ2-2): KAGVTQTPRYLIKTRGQQVTLSCSPISGHRSVSWYQQTPGQGLQFLFEYFSETQRNKGNFPGRFSGRQFSNSRSEMNVSTLELGDSALYLCASSLAVSTGELFFGEGSRLTVL.

The V and J genes are TRBV5-4 and TRBJ1-2; D is uncertain. Germline lookup yields CDR1 SGHNT and CDR2 YYREEE (reference sequence). Trimming shortened V by 1 base and J by 1 base, and 11 bases separated the two germline ends. CDR3 length equals 15 residues. The CDR3: CASSLSVGDNYGYTF. As DNA, the CDR3 is TGTGCCAGCAGCTTGAGTGTCGGAGATAACTATGGCTACACCTTC.

This chain links TRBV7-2 with TRBJ2-2, with D unresolved. The CDR3 has 14 amino acids. Germline CDR1 reads SGHTA; CDR2 reads FQGNSA. With 1 base removed from V and 3 bases from J, the gap between germline ends came to 6 bases. The CDR3 DNA is TGTGCCAGCAGCTTAGGTACCCACACCGGGGAGCTGTTTTTT. Protein sequence: CASSLGTHTGELFF.

The rearrangement uses TRBV10-2 and TRBJ2-7; 14 bases agree with TRBD2. Per germline, CDR1 WSHSY and CDR2 SAAADI. The CDR3 consists of 17 residues. V was pared by 0 bases and J by 5 bases, with 6 bases of the junction left unmatched. The CDR3 spells CASSESHPGLAGDEQYF. The CDR3 bases are TGCGCCAGCAGTGAGTCCCATCCGGGACTAGCGGGAGACGAGCAGTACTTC.

The genes are TRBV6-5 and TRBJ2-7; tentatively, D is TRBD1 (5 bases). The CDR3 has 13 residues. CDR1 and CDR2 (germline): MNHEY, SVGAGI. Trimming cost V 2 bases and J 7 bases, with 12 bases left between them. Written as DNA, the CDR3 is TGTGCCAGCAGTTACGGACAAGCCGGGGAGCAGTACTTC. Its translation: CASSYGQAGEQYF.